These 3 T cell receptor beta chains share one sample of origin, sequenced in a study of T cell repertoires in cytomegalovirus infection (dated by TCRdb to the late 2010s). The run used an Illumina HiSeq 1500. TCRdb trimmed the raw reads at Q25, called clones with MiXCR and kept productive beta chains. Under each unique CDR3 protein, matching rows form one entry showing the most common genes and DNA. The sample contains about 830,000 distinct CDR3 sequences, 32% of them found a single time. 9.5% to 15% of the sample is taken by the ten largest. Antigens of these TCRs are unknown. The treatment or condition label on this specimen signifies: in vitro stimulation with specific CMV peptide epitopes to enrich CMV-specific T cells. The sequencing here drew on cultured CD8+ T cells from PBMCs, taken from culture after CMV antigen stimulation. These receptors were collected from a human donor in good health (CMV status not recorded). Some clones in this sample may be carry-over from other donors' samples.

This clonotype appeared many times. The chain has TRBV6-5 and TRBJ1-6; D ambiguous. The germline CDR1 and CDR2 sequences are MNHEY and SVGAGI. V was cut by 6 bases and J by 6 bases, with 6 bases left in between. This CDR3 comprises 12 residues. The CDR3 coding sequence is TGTGCCAGCAGCTACCTTAATTCACCCCTCCACTTT. This translates into CASSYLNSPLHF.

This rearrangement joins TRBV7-9 to TRBJ1-1; D is ambiguous. In germline, CDR1 is SEHNR, CDR2 FQNEAQ (reference sequence). The CDR3 is 13 amino acids. The V gene lost 3 bases and the J gene lost 7 bases, with 12 bases spanning the gap. CDR3 sequence: CASSFEDGVEAFF. CDR3 DNA sequence: TGTGCCAGCAGCTTTGAGGATGGGGTTGAAGCTTTCTTT. Based on the CDR3 plus reference TRBV7-9 and TRBJ1-1, the full variable domain is DTGVSQNPRHKITKRGQNVTFRCDPISEHNRLYWYRQTLGQGPEFLTYFQNEAQLEKSRLLSDRFSAERPKGSFSTLEIQRTEQGDSAMYLCASSFEDGVEAFFGQGTRLTVV.

This clonotype was detected a few times. This rearrangement joins TRBV7-2 to TRBJ1-2; D is unresolved. The CDR3 loop spans 13 amino acids. Germline V gene lookup returns CDR1 SGHTA and CDR2 FQGNSA. V shed 4 bases and J shed 2 bases, with 8 bases lying between them. CDR3 amino acids: CASSSDGNYGYTF. The CDR3 DNA sequence: TGTGCCAGCAGCTCGGACGGAAACTATGGCTACACCTTC.